Listed below are T cell receptor beta chains from one sample, sequenced in a study of response to subunit inactivated influenza vaccine. TCRdb reanalysed the RT-PCR reads using MiXCR and keeps one entry per CDR3 protein. The profile shows hundreds of thousands of distinct CDR3 sequences, roughly 14% of them singletons. The sequences come from PBMCs from blood, collected about 11 days after vaccination. The source of these receptors is a man aged 50 to 60 who received an inactivated influenza vaccine. The CDR3 runs from the conserved cysteine through the conserved F or W. A D gene is named only where the DNA matches it firmly. The size of a clone is reported for some rows only, either as once, few or many, or as a class for expanded clones.

TRBJ2-5	TRBV28	TRBD2	NA	CAASGGGSRAETQYF	TGTGCCGCCTCCGGTGGCGGGAGCCGAGCGGAGACCCAGTACTTC
TRBJ2-5	TRBV9	TRBD2	NA	CASSVLAGVGETQYF	TGTGCCAGCAGCGTACTAGCGGGGGTAGGTGAGACCCAGTACTTC
TRBJ2-5	TRBV5-1	TRBD1	many	CASRSRGGRNQETQYF	TGCGCCAGCAGATCCCGAGGGGGCAGAAACCAAGAGACCCAGTACTTC
TRBJ2-1	TRBV20-1	TRBD2	few	CSAPLGLANNEQFF	TGCAGTGCTCCATTGGGACTAGCGAACAATGAGCAGTTCTTC
TRBJ2-1	TRBV11-2	NA	NA	CASSPRNGGQFF	TGTGCCAGCAGCCCAAGGAACGGTGGGCAGTTCTTC
TRBJ2-2	TRBV5-1	TRBD1	few	CASSQQGDNTGELFF	TGCGCCAGCAGCCAACAGGGGGATAACACCGGGGAGCTGTTTTTT
TRBJ2-1	TRBV5-1	NA	few	CASSLIIASYNEQFF	TGCGCCAGCAGCTTGATAATAGCCTCCTACAATGAGCAGTTCTTC
TRBJ1-1	TRBV12-3/TRBV12-4	TRBD1	NA	CASTKGTGRTEAFF	TGTGCCAGCACCAAAGGGACAGGGAGGACTGAAGCTTTCTTT
TRBJ2-2	TRBV2	TRBD1	few	CASRTGDSNTGELFF	TGTGCCAGCAGGACAGGGGACTCGAACACCGGGGAGCTGTTTTTT
TRBJ1-1	TRBV12-3/TRBV12-4	TRBD1	NA	CASRQRRNRGLAFF	TGTGCCAGCAGACAACGTAGGAACAGGGGCTTAGCTTTCTTT
TRBJ2-7	TRBV6-2/TRBV6-3	NA	NA	CASTQRPMDPYEQYF	TGTGCCAGCACTCAAAGGCCCATGGACCCCTACGAGCAGTACTTC
TRBJ1-2	TRBV6-1	TRBD1	NA	CASSGVVGQGDGYGYTF	TGTGCCAGCAGTGGAGTAGTCGGACAGGGGGACGGCTATGGCTACACCTTC
TRBJ2-3	TRBV21-1	NA	few	CASSKVAGLTDTQYF	TGTGCCAGCAGCAAAGTAGCGGGGCTCACAGATACGCAGTATTTT
TRBJ2-1	TRBV7-8	TRBD1	few	CASSLARGTGRWNEQFF	TGTGCCAGCAGCTTAGCGAGGGGGACAGGGCGGTGGAATGAGCAGTTCTTC
TRBJ2-5	TRBV12-3/TRBV12-4	NA	few	CASSQTQGGAQYF	TGTGCCAGCAGCCAAACACAGGGAGGGGCCCAGTACTTC
TRBJ2-5	TRBV7-9	NA	NA	CARTDKPRKTQYF	TGTGCCAGGACGGACAAGCCAAGGAAGACCCAGTACTTC
TRBJ1-1	TRBV20-1	TRBD1	NA	CSARGPTGKLGGTEAFF	TGCAGTGCTAGAGGACCGACAGGGAAGCTCGGGGGCACTGAAGCTTTCTTT
TRBJ2-7	TRBV28	NA	many	CASSQQSYEQYF	TGTGCCAGCAGTCAACAGAGCTACGAGCAGTACTTC
TRBJ1-2	TRBV4-2	NA	NA	CASSQGPVYGYTF	TGTGCCAGCAGCCAGGGACCCGTCTATGGCTACACCTTC
TRBJ1-5	TRBV3-1	NA	NA	CDSSQGWGNSNQPQHF	TGTGACAGCAGCCAAGGGTGGGGAAATAGCAATCAGCCCCAGCATTTT
TRBJ2-5	TRBV4-1	NA	few	CASSPGPTKETQYF	TGCGCCAGCAGCCCGGGACCGACTAAAGAGACCCAGTACTTC
TRBJ2-1	TRBV5-1	TRBD2	many	CASSLTSGEYNEQFF	TGCGCCAGCAGCTTGACTAGCGGGGAGTACAATGAGCAGTTCTTC
TRBJ2-1	TRBV20-1	NA	NA	CSARGRSYNEQFF	TGCAGTGCTAGAGGCAGGTCCTACAATGAGCAGTTCTTC
TRBJ2-5	TRBV9	TRBD2	NA	CASSSGTGTSGRYQETQYF	TGTGCCAGCAGCTCCGGAACCGGGACTAGCGGGAGGTACCAAGAGACCCAGTACTTC
TRBJ1-1	TRBV25-1	NA	few	CASSESDRTEAFF	TGTGCCAGCAGTGAATCTGACCGGACTGAAGCTTTCTTT
TRBJ2-2	TRBV12-3/TRBV12-4	NA	many	CASTSDTGELFF	TGTGCCAGCACTTCGGACACCGGGGAGCTGTTTTTT
TRBJ1-4	TRBV12-3/TRBV12-4	NA	few	CASSLTIYEKLFF	TGTGCCAGCAGTTTAACGATCTATGAAAAACTGTTTTTT
TRBJ2-2	TRBV7-2	TRBD2	NA	CASSFVLAGDTGELFF	TGTGCCAGCAGCTTTGTACTAGCGGGGGACACCGGGGAGCTGTTTTTT
TRBJ2-7	TRBV4-3	NA	few	CASSQQSEGNYEQYF	TGCGCCAGCAGCCAACAGTCGGAGGGGAACTACGAGCAGTACTTC
TRBJ2-2	TRBV28	NA	NA	CASSSGTETGELFF	TGTGCCAGCAGTTCCGGGACCGAGACCGGGGAGCTGTTTTTT
TRBJ1-5	TRBV4-1	TRBD1	NA	CASSQEPDRGLASVSNQPQHF	TGCGCCAGCAGCCAAGAACCTGACAGGGGCCTCGCCTCTGTTAGCAATCAGCCCCAGCATTTT
TRBJ1-4	TRBV29-1	NA	few	CSCLEGNEKLFF	TGCAGCTGTCTCGAGGGTAATGAAAAACTGTTTTTT
TRBJ2-1	TRBV7-9	TRBD2	NA	CASSSGTRINEQFF	TGTGCCAGCAGCTCCGGGACTAGGATCAATGAGCAGTTCTTC
TRBJ2-5	TRBV28	NA	once	CASSPYVFQETQYF	TGTGCCAGCAGCCCTTACGTCTTCCAAGAGACCCAGTACTTC
TRBJ1-6	TRBV5-5	TRBD1	many	CASRSSSQGYNSPLHF	TGTGCCAGCAGGTCCAGTTCACAGGGGTACAATTCACCCCTCCACTTT
TRBJ2-7	TRBV7-2	NA	NA	CASSLGQRSYEQYF	TGTGCCAGCAGCTTAGGTCAGCGGTCCTACGAGCAGTACTTC
TRBJ2-4	TRBV5-1	TRBD1	NA	CASSLAPGGSIIQYF	TGCGCCAGCAGCTTAGCGCCAGGGGGTTCTATCATTCAGTACTTC
TRBJ2-1	TRBV7-3	TRBD2	NA	CASSSRTSGSIYEQFF	TGTGCCAGCAGCTCACGGACTAGCGGGAGTATTTATGAGCAGTTCTTC
TRBJ2-1	TRBV5-1	TRBD2	NA	CASSHRLRVAGSNEQFF	TGCGCCAGCAGCCACCGACTAAGGGTAGCGGGAAGCAATGAGCAGTTCTTC
TRBJ1-5	TRBV19	NA	NA	CASSIGGPTNQPQHF	TGTGCCAGTAGTATCGGGGGGCCCACCAATCAGCCCCAGCATTTT